This record looks at one T cell receptor (beta chain) sequence and its context. Original processing methods: Amplifying reference gene primers gave estimates of nucleated cell counts. Profiled with immunoSEQ multiplex PCR; TCRdb holds only in-frame clones, not every one. For V, J and clone size, that table is used; D and trimming come from the DNA. This table has 110,000 or so clones, around four fifths appearing once. The sample belongs to a study of blood T cell repertoires in COVID-19. Looking at the study overall: Samples representing acute and convalescent COVID-19 were sourced from the United States, Italy and Spain. PBMCs, B-cell-depleted T cells, or T cells provided the cDNA or gDNA that made up the material.

The germline V and J ends were trimmed by 8 bases and 5 bases, with 13 bases remaining between them. CDR1 is SGHDN and CDR2 is FVKESK in the germline V gene. The CDR3 sequence is 13 residues long. The TCR sequence derives from a woman between 65 and 79 years old with acute or convalescent COVID-19. The chain recombines TRBV14 with TRBJ2-1; D is unclear. The sample consisted of peripheral blood. CDR3 residues: CASALSLNNEQFF. In DNA, the CDR3 is TGTGCCAGCGCTTTGAGCCTGAACAATGAGCAGTTCTTC.